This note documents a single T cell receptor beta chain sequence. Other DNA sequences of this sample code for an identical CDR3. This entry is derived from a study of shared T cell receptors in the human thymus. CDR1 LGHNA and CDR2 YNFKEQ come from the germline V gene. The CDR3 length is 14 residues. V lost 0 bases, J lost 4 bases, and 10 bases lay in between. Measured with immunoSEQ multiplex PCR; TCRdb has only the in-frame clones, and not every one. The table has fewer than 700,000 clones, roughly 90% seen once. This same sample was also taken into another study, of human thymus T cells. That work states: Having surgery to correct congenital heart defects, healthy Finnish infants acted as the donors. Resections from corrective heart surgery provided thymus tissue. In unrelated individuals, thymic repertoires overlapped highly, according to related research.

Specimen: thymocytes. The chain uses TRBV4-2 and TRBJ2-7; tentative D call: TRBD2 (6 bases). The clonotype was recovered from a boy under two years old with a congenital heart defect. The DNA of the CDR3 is TGTGCCAGCAGCCAAGATTCAGGAGGGTACGAGCAGTACTTC. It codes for CASSQDSGGYEQYF.